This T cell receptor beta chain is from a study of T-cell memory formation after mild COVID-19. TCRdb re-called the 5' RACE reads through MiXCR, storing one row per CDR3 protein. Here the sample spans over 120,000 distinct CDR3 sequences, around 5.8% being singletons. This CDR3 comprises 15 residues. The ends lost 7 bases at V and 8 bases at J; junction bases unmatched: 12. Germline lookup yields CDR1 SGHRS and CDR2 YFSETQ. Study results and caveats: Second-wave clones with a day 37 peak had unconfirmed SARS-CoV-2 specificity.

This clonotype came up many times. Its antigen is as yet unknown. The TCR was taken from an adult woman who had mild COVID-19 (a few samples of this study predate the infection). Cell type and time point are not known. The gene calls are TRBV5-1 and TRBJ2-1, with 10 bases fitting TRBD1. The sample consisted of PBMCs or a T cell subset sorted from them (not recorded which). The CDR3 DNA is TGCGCCAGCGGGGGGACCCGGGGACAGGGGCATGAGCAGTTCTTC. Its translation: CASGGTRGQGHEQFF.